This paragraph reports one TCR beta chain. Its antigen is currently unknown. Trimming pared 5 bases from V and 4 bases from J, leaving 9 bases between. The germline gives CDR1 LGHDT, CDR2 YNNKEL (reference sequence). This CDR3 spans 13 amino acids. The entry originates in a study of blood T cells in healthy people across ages. Combining a sample-barcoded 5' primer with a J-beta primer mix, a second PCR ran for roughly 7 to 11 cycles. TCRdb re-called the 5' RACE reads with MiXCR, one entry per CDR3 protein. The profile shows more than 1.4 million distinct CDR3 sequences, approximately 40% of them singletons. Study-level findings and limits: Greater diversity and more naive CD4+ cells were seen in long-lived donors than in aged donors. Any changes in expanded clonotypes were possibly confounded, as donor CMV status remained unknown.

The rearrangement uses TRBV3-1 and TRBJ1-5; unclear D gene. The source is a woman younger than 30 in good health. The specimen was blood. This CDR3 is CASSAVGNQPQHF. CDR3 DNA: TGTGCCAGCAGCGCCGTCGGGAATCAGCCCCAGCATTTT.